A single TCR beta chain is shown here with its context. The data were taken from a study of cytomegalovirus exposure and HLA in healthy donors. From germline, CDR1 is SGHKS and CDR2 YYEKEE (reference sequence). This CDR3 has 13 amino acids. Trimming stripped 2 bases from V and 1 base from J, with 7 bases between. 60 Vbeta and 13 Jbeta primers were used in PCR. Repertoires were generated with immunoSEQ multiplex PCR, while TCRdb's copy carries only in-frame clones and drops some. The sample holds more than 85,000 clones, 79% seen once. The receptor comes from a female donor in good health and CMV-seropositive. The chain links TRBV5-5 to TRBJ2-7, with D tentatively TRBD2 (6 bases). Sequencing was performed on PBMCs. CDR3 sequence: CASSFRGSYEQYF. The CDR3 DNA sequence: TGTGCCAGCAGCTTCCGGGGGTCCTACGAGCAGTACTTC.